This passage covers 23 T cell receptor beta chains from one sample sequenced in a study of regulatory T cells in long-lasting Graves disease. The time point: newly diagnosed GD, antithyroid drugs for less than 3 months. The TCR library was prepared using RNA isolated from PBMCs. CDR3-region Arm-PCR and iRepertoire HTBI primers produced the TCR beta libraries. Each CDR3 protein is one row after TCRdb ran MiXCR on the multiplex PCR reads. The sample has about 350,000 distinct CDR3 sequences; 15% to 20% are singletons. The same specimen was also included in a second study, on T cells in Graves' hyperthyroidism and ophthalmopathy.

The material was peripheral blood mononuclear cells (PBMCs), obtained at new diagnosis, from a patient treated with antithyroid drugs. These receptors all stem from a woman aged 18-29 years with Graves disease.

The gene calls are TRBV19 and TRBJ1-4; D uncertain. The CDR3 has 14 amino acids. The V end was cut by 10 bases, the J end by 0 bases, with 12 bases between. CDR1 is LNHDA and CDR2 is SQIVND in the germline V gene (reference sequence). CDR3 protein: CATRSRATNEKLFF. The CDR3 DNA is TGTGCCACCAGGTCGCGTGCAACTAATGAAAAACTGTTTTTT.

This clonotype was recorded at least ten times. This chain connects TRBV7-9 to TRBJ2-3, with 7 bases matching TRBD1. This CDR3 has 16 amino acids. V was pared by 6 bases and J by 0 bases, with 9 bases of the junction left unmatched. Germline CDR1 is SEHNR and CDR2 is FQNEAQ (reference sequence). The CDR3 bases are TGTGCCAGCAGGCCCTCGGGACAGATTAGCACAGATACGCAGTATTTT. Translated, it gives CASRPSGQISTDTQYF.

The table lists this clonotype with many counts. The chain links TRBV11-2 to TRBJ2-7; the D is unclear. V lost 5 bases, J lost 3 bases, and 23 bases lay in between. Per the germline V gene, CDR1 is SGHAT and CDR2 is FQNNGV. The CDR3 sequence is 17 residues long. CDR3 nucleotide sequence: TGTGCCAGCAGCGTAATATCGTCCGCCCGGTCTAACTACGAGCAGTACTTC. Amino acid sequence: CASSVISSARSNYEQYF.

This clonotype was seen repeatedly, ten times or more. V is TRBV5-1 and J is TRBJ2-1, with D maybe TRBD2 (6 bases). V lost 4 bases, J lost 5 bases, and 19 bases lay in between. The CDR3 totals 16 residues. Germline CDR1 and CDR2: SGHRS and YFSETQ. Here the CDR3 DNA reads TGCGCCAGCAGCCCGGCGGGGCAGAATATCGACAATGAGCAGTTCTTC. Translated, it gives CASSPAGQNIDNEQFF. The full variable domain, completed using reference TRBV5-1 and TRBJ2-1, is KAGVTQTPRYLIKTRGQQVTLSCSPISGHRSVSWYQQTPGQGLQFLFEYFSETQRNKGNFPGRFSGRQFSNSRSEMNVSTLELGDSALYLCASSPAGQNIDNEQFFGPGTRLTVL.

The rearrangement uses TRBV6-1 and TRBJ1-6; 8 bases line up with TRBD1. This CDR3 comprises 13 residues. The germline V gene encodes CDR1 MNHNS and CDR2 SASEGT. With V trimmed by 7 bases and J by 10 bases, 6 bases remained unmatched. This CDR3 reads CASKRTGKSPLHF. As DNA, the CDR3 is TGTGCCAGCAAAAGGACAGGGAAATCACCCCTCCACTTT.

The sample holds many counts of this clonotype. The chain is built from TRBV5-1 and TRBJ2-7, with 7 nucleotides matching TRBD1. The CDR3 runs to 13 residues. Germline CDR1 reads SGHRS; CDR2 reads YFSETQ. Germline trimming cut 2 bases from V and 5 bases from J; bases unmatched to any gene: 4. The CDR3 region has the DNA TGCGCCAGCAGCTTCGACAGGGCCCACGAGCAGTACTTC. Its translation: CASSFDRAHEQYF.

In this sample, this clonotype turned up a few times. The genes are TRBV5-1 and TRBJ1-6; D is uncertain. The V end was cut by 0 bases, the J end by 7 bases, with 11 bases between. Germline values: CDR1 SGHRS, CDR2 YFSETQ. This CDR3 has 15 amino acids. CDR3 amino acids: CASSLGGGGNSPLHF. The CDR3 coding sequence is TGCGCCAGCAGCTTGGGTGGAGGTGGAAATTCACCCCTCCACTTT.

The V gene is TRBV19, the J gene TRBJ2-1; TRBD1 might be the D (6 bases). The CDR3 totals 13 residues. V was shortened by 9 bases and J by 4 bases, with 13 bases between the two germline ends. Germline V gene data show CDR1 as LNHDA and CDR2 as SQIVND (reference sequence). The CDR3 nucleotides read TGTGCCAGCACTTTGGACAGATACAATGAGCAGTTCTTC. Encoded protein: CASTLDRYNEQFF.

This clonotype was seen ten or more times. This chain links TRBV11-2 with TRBJ2-2; 9 nucleotides agree with TRBD1. After removal of 5 bases from V and 4 bases from J, the junction contained 11 bases not matched to a gene. This CDR3 spans 17 amino acids. CDR1 and CDR2 from the germline V gene are SGHAT and FQNNGV. The CDR3: CASSLRDRDRSTGELFF. DNA for the CDR3: TGTGCCAGCAGCCTACGGGACAGGGATCGGAGCACCGGGGAGCTGTTTTTT.

This clonotype was seen ten or more times. The chain is built from TRBV7-2 and TRBJ2-3; D possibly corresponds to TRBD1 (5 bases). This CDR3 region has 15 residues. The V end lost 1 base, the J end lost 7 bases, and 15 bases lay between the germline ends. Germline V gene data show CDR1 as SGHTA and CDR2 as FQGNSA. This chain's CDR3 is CASSLEGPTSNTQYF. DNA for the CDR3: TGTGCCAGCAGCTTAGAGGGGCCGACGTCTAATACGCAGTATTTT. Based on the CDR3 plus reference TRBV7-2 and TRBJ2-3, the full variable domain is GAGVSQSPSNKVTEKGKDVELRCDPISGHTALYWYRQSLGQGLEFLIYFQGNSAPDKSGLPSDRFSAERTGGSVSTLTIQRTQQEDSAVYLCASSLEGPTSNTQYFGPGTRLTVL.

The chain couples TRBV6-1 to TRBJ1-4; 7 bases match TRBD1. The CDR3 consists of 14 residues. Looked up from germline, CDR1 is MNHNS and CDR2 is SASEGT. V shed 3 bases, J shed 8 bases, and the junction held 6 bases outside the gene matches. The CDR3 reads CASSDLTGPEKLFF. In DNA, the CDR3 is TGTGCCAGCAGTGATTTGACAGGGCCGGAAAAACTGTTTTTT.

The V gene is TRBV6-1, the J gene TRBJ1-5, with D possibly TRBD1 on 5 matching bases. From germline, CDR1 is MNHNS and CDR2 SASEGT. The length of the CDR3 is 16 residues. Trimming took off 8 bases at V and 1 base at J, with 18 bases between the two ends. Here the CDR3 DNA reads TGTGCCAGCGCCTCGGGGGGGGGAAGGAGCAATCAGCCCCAGCATTTT. This encodes CASASGGGRSNQPQHF.

The gene calls are TRBV15 and TRBJ1-2; possibly TRBD1 for D (5 bases). With 0 bases removed from V and 5 bases from J, the gap between germline ends came to 19 bases. The CDR3 covers 17 residues. Germline CDR1 is LNHNV and CDR2 is YYDKDF (reference sequence). The CDR3: CATSRDRVDKLVYGYTF. CDR3 bases: TGTGCCACCAGCAGAGATCGGGTGGACAAGCTTGTATATGGCTACACCTTC.

Of note for this clonotype: A much more abundant neighbour one base away suggests this may be a read error. The J gene is TRBJ2-1, the V gene TRBV2, with TRBD1 identical over 8 bases. V shed 4 bases, J shed 7 bases, and the junction held 6 bases outside the gene matches. The CDR3 consists of 14 residues. Germline CDR1 and CDR2: SNHLY and FYNNEI. CDR3: CASSVQGAGNEQFF. As DNA, the CDR3 is TGTGCCAGCAGTGTGCAGGGGGCGGGAAATGAGCAGTTCTTC.

The rearrangement uses TRBV11-2 and TRBJ2-5; D is unclear. V lost 0 bases and J 1 base, leaving 9 bases between the germline ends. In germline, CDR1 is SGHAT, CDR2 FQNNGV. The CDR3 extends over 15 amino acids. The CDR3 sequence: CASSLDFPGQETQYF. The CDR3 coding sequence is TGTGCCAGCAGCTTAGATTTTCCAGGCCAAGAGACCCAGTACTTC.

At least ten counts were recorded for this clonotype. The V call is TRBV20-1, the J call TRBJ2-1, with a tentative D call TRBD2 (6 bases). The CDR3 length is 17 residues. Trimming pared 0 bases from V and 1 base from J, leaving 16 bases between. In germline, CDR1 is DFQATT, CDR2 SNEGSKA (reference sequence). The CDR3 coding sequence is TGCAGTGCTAGAGATCTGTGGGGCGGGGAGTCCTACAATGAGCAGTTCTTC. Translating it yields CSARDLWGGESYNEQFF.

This clonotype came up a few times. V usage is TRBV29-1 and J usage is TRBJ2-5; tentative D call: TRBD1 (5 bases). This CDR3 is 13 amino acids long. Germline-derived CDR1 and CDR2 are SQVTM and ANQGSEA. Trimming pared 3 bases from V and 5 bases from J, leaving 13 bases between. In DNA, the CDR3 is TGCAGCGTTGAGCAGACAGACGTTGAGACCCAGTACTTC. Protein sequence: CSVEQTDVETQYF. The complete variable domain, with remaining parts taken from reference TRBV29-1 and TRBJ2-5, reads SAVISQKPSRDICQRGTSLTIQCQVDSQVTMMFWYRQQPGQSLTLIATANQGSEATYESGFVIDKFPISRPNLTFSTLTVSNMSPEDSSIYLCSVEQTDVETQYFGPGTRLLVL.

The chain employs TRBV5-1 and TRBJ1-1, with D unresolved. The CDR3 spans 14 residues. V shed 0 bases and J shed 8 bases, with 14 bases lying between them. In germline, CDR1 is SGHRS, CDR2 YFSETQ. The CDR3 DNA is TGCGCCAGCAGCTTGGGGGCAGGCGGGATGGAAGCTTTCTTT. Its translation is CASSLGAGGMEAFF.

This clonotype has a count of ten or more. The chain joins TRBV5-1 to TRBJ2-1, with D perhaps TRBD2 (5 bases). CDR1 is SGHRS and CDR2 is YFSETQ in the germline V gene. The CDR3 runs 14 residues. V lost 0 bases and J 7 bases, leaving 11 bases between the germline ends. CDR3 sequence: CASSLDAGVNEQFF. Here the CDR3 DNA reads TGCGCCAGCAGCTTGGATGCCGGGGTAAATGAGCAGTTCTTC.

The chain recombines TRBV7-2 with TRBJ1-2; D perhaps matches TRBD1 (6 bases). V lost 2 bases to trimming and J lost 0 bases, with 19 bases between them. Germline CDR1 is SGHTA and CDR2 is FQGNSA. This CDR3 has 18 amino acids. The CDR3, as DNA: TGTGCCAGCAGCTTAATCGGCGCGAGGGGGACTTCTAACTATGGCTACACCTTC. Translated: CASSLIGARGTSNYGYTF.

This clonotype has more than one count but fewer than ten. V and J are TRBV18 and TRBJ2-7, with D maybe TRBD1 (5 bases). The V gene lost 3 bases and the J gene lost 3 bases, with 12 bases spanning the gap. CDR1 and CDR2 from the germline V gene are KGHSH and LQKENI. The CDR3 length is 14 residues. The CDR3 bases are TGTGCCAGCTCACCGTTAAAGGGGTACTACGAGCAGTACTTC. This gives the protein CASSPLKGYYEQYF. The full variable domain, rest sourced from reference TRBV18 and TRBJ2-7, is NAGVMQNPRHLVRRRGQEARLRCSPMKGHSHVYWYRQLPEEGLKFMVYLQKENIIDESGMPKERFSAEFPKEGPSILRIQQVVRGDSAAYFCASSPLKGYYEQYFGPGTRLTVT.

The chain has TRBV11-2 and TRBJ2-3, with TRBD2 matching 9 bases. CDR1 SGHAT and CDR2 FQNNGV come from the germline V gene. Trimming cost V 8 bases and J 4 bases; bases outside gene matches: 7. The CDR3 loop spans 14 amino acids. The CDR3 DNA reads TGTGCCAGCGGTAGCGGGAGTATCGCAGATACGCAGTATTTT. Encoded protein: CASGSGSIADTQYF.

This clonotype has a count of ten or more. The genes are TRBV20-1 and TRBJ2-1, with 8 bases matching TRBD2. Germline-derived CDR1 and CDR2 are DFQATT and SNEGSKA (reference sequence). This CDR3 is 14 amino acids long. The V and J ends lost 5 bases and 6 bases, in that order; junction bases with no gene match: 9. CDR3 bases: TGCAGTGCTCCCACTGCGGGAGGTGCCAATGAGCAGTTCTTC. Translation: CSAPTAGGANEQFF.